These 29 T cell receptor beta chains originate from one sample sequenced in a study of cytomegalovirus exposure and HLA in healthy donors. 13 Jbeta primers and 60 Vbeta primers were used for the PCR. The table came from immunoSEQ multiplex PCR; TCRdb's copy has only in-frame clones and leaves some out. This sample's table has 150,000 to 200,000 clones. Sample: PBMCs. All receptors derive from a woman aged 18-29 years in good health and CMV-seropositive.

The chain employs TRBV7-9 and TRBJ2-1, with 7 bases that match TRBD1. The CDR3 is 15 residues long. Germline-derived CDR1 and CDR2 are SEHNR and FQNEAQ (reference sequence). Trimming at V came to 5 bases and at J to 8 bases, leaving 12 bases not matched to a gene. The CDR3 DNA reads TGTGCCAGCAGCCGAGGGACAGTGGTTGGAGATGAGCAGTTCTTC. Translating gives CASSRGTVVGDEQFF. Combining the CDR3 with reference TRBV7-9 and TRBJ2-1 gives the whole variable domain DTGVSQNPRHKITKRGQNVTFRCDPISEHNRLYWYRQTLGQGPEFLTYFQNEAQLEKSRLLSDRFSAERPKGSFSTLEIQRTEQGDSAMYLCASSRGTVVGDEQFFGPGTRLTVL.

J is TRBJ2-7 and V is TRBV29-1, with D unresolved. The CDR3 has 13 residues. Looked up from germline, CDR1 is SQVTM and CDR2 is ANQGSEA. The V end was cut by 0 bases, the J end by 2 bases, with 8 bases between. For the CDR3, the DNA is TGCAGCGTTGAAGACAGGTCAACCTACGAGCAGTACTTC. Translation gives CSVEDRSTYEQYF.

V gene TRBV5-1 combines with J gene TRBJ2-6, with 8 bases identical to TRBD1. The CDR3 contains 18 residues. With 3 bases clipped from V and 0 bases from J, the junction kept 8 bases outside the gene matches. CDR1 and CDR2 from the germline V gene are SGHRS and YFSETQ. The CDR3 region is CASSSQTGGLSGANVLTF. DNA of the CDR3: TGCGCCAGCAGCTCACAAACAGGGGGGCTCTCTGGGGCCAACGTCCTGACTTTC. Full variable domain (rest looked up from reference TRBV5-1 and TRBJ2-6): KAGVTQTPRYLIKTRGQQVTLSCSPISGHRSVSWYQQTPGQGLQFLFEYFSETQRNKGNFPGRFSGRQFSNSRSEMNVSTLELGDSALYLCASSSQTGGLSGANVLTFGAGSRLTVL.

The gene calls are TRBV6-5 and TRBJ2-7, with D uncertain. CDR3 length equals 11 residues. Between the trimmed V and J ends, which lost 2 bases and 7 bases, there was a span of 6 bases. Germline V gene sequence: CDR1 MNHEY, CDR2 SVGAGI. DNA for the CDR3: TGTGCCAGCAGTTACGGCAAGGAGCAGTACTTC. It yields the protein CASSYGKEQYF.

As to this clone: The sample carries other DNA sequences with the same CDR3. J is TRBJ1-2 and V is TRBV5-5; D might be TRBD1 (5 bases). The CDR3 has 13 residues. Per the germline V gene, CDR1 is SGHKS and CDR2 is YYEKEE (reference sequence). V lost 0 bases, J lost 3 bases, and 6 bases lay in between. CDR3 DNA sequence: TGTGCCAGCAGCTTGGCGGGGGACTATGGCTACACCTTC. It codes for CASSLAGDYGYTF.

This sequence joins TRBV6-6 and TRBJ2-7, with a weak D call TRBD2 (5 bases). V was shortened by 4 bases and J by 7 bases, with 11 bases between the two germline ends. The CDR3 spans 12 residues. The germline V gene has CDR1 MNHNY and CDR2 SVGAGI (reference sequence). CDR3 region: CASSSRDGEQYF. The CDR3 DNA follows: TGTGCCAGCAGTTCTCGGGATGGGGAGCAGTACTTC.

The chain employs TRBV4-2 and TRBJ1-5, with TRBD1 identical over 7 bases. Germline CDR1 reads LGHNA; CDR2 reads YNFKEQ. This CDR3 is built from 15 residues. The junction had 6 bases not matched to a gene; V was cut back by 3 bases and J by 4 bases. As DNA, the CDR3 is TGTGCCAGCAGCCAGGAGACAGGGATGAATCAGCCCCAGCATTTT. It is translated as CASSQETGMNQPQHF.

In DNA, the CDR3 is TGTGCCAGCAAGGAGACAGGGGCCTTTCTGAATGAGCAGTTCTTC. As protein: CASKETGAFLNEQFF. V gene TRBV11-2 combines with J gene TRBJ2-1; 8 bases agree with TRBD1. Germline V CDR1 and CDR2: SGHAT, FQNNGV. The CDR3 totals 15 residues. V was pared by 7 bases and J by 7 bases, with 12 bases of the junction left unmatched.

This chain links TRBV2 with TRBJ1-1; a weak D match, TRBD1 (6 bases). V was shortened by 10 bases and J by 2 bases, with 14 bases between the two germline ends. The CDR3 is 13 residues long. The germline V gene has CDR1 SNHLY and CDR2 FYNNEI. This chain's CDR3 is CAIKQGLNTEAFF. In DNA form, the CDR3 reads TGTGCCATCAAACAGGGCCTCAACACTGAAGCTTTCTTT.

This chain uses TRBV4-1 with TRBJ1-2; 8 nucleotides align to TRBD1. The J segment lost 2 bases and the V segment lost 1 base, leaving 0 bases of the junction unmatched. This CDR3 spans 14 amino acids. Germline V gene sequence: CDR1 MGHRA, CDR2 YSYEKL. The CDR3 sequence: CASSQGTGNYGYTF. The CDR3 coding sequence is TGCGCCAGCAGCCAAGGGACAGGGAACTATGGCTACACCTTC.

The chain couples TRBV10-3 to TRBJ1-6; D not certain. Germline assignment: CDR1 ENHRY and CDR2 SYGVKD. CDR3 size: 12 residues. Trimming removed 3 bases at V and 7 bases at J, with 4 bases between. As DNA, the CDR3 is TGTGCCATCAGTGATACAAATTCACCCCTCCACTTT. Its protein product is CAISDTNSPLHF.

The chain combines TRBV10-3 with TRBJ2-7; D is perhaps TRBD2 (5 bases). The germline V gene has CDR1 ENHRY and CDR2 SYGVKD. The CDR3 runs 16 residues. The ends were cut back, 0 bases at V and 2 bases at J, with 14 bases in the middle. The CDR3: CAISESSGVWAYEQYF. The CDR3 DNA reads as TGTGCCATCAGTGAGTCGAGCGGTGTCTGGGCCTACGAGCAGTACTTC.

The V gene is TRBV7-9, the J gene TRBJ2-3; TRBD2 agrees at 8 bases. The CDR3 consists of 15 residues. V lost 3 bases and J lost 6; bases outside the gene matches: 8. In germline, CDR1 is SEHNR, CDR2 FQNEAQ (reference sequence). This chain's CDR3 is CASSFGHGGDDTQYF. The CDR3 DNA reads TGTGCCAGCAGCTTTGGACACGGGGGGGATGATACGCAGTATTTT.

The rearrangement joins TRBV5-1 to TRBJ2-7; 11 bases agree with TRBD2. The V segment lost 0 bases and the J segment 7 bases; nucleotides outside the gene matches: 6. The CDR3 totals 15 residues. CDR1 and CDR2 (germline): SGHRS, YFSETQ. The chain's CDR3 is CASSLELAGAGEQYF. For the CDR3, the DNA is TGCGCCAGCAGCTTGGAACTAGCGGGAGCAGGGGAGCAGTACTTC.

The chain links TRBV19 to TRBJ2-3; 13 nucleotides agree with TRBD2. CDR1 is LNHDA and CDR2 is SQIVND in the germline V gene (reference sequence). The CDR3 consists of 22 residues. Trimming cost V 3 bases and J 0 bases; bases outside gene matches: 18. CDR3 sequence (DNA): TGTGCCAGTAGTATCCCCACGCCGGGACTAGCGGGGCCCACACCAAGCACAGATACGCAGTATTTT. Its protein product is CASSIPTPGLAGPTPSTDTQYF. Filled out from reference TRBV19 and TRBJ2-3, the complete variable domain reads DGGITQSPKYLFRKEGQNVTLSCEQNLNHDAMYWYRQDPGQGLRLIYYSQIVNDFQKGDIAEGYSVSREKKESFPLTVTSAQKNPTAFYLCASSIPTPGLAGPTPSTDTQYFGPGTRLTVL.

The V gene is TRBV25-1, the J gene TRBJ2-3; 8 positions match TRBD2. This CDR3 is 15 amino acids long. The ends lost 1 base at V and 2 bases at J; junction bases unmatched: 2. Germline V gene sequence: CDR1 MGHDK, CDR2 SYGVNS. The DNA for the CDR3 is TGTGCCAGCAGTGAATTACTAGCGGACACAGATACGCAGTATTTT. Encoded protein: CASSELLADTDTQYF.

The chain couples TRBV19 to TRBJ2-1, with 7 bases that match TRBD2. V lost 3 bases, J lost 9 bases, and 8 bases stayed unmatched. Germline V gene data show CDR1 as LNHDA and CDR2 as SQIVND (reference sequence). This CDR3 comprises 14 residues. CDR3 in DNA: TGTGCCAGTAGTATGACGGGGGGAATAGTTGAGCAGTTCTTC. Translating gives CASSMTGGIVEQFF.

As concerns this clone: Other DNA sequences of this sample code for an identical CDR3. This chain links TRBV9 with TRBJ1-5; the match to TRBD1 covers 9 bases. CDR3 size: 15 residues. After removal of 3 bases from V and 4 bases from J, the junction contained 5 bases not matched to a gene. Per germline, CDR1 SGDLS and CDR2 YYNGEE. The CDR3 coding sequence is TGTGCCAGCAGCGACGGGACAGGGAGGAATCAGCCCCAGCATTTT. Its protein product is CASSDGTGRNQPQHF.

In DNA, the CDR3 is TGTGCCAGCAGCGATACAGGGGGCCGAAACACCATATATTTT. Residues: CASSDTGGRNTIYF. V is TRBV11-2 and J is TRBJ1-3; 9 bases map to TRBD1. This CDR3 has 14 amino acids. The V and J ends lost 5 bases and 5 bases, in that order; junction bases with no gene match: 4. Germline CDR1 reads SGHAT; CDR2 reads FQNNGV.

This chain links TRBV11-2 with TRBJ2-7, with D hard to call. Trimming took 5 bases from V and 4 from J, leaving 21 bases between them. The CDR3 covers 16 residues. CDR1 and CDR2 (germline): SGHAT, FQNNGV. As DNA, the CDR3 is TGTGCCAGCAGCACTTATCCCCGGGTATTGGAGTACGAGCAGTACTTC. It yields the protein CASSTYPRVLEYEQYF.

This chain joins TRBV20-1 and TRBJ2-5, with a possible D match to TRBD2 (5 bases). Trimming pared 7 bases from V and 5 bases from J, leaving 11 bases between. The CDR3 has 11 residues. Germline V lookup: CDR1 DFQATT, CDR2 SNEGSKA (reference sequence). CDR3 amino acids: CSVAFQETQYF. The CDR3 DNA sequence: TGCAGTGTAGCGTTCCAGGAGACCCAGTACTTC.

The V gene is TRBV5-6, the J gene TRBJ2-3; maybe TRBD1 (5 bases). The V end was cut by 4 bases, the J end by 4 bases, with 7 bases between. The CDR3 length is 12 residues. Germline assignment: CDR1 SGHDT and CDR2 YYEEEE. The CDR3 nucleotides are TGTGCCAGCAGCAGGGGTCCAGATACGCAGTATTTT. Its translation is CASSRGPDTQYF. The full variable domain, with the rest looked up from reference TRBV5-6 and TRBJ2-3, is DAGVTQSPTHLIKTRGQQVTLRCSPKSGHDTVSWYQQALGQGPQFIFQYYEEEERQRGNFPDRFSGHQFPNYSSELNVNALLLGDSALYLCASSRGPDTQYFGPGTRLTVL.

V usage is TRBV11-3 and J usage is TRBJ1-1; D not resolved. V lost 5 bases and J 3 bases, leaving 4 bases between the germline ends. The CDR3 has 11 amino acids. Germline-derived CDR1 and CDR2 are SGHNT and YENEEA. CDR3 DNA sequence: TGTGCCAGCAGCCCTGACACTGAAGCTTTCTTT. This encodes CASSPDTEAFF.

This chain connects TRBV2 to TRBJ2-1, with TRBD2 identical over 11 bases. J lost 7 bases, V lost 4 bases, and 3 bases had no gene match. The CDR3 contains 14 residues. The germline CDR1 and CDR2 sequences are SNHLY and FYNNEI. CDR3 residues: CASSAWTSGNEQFF. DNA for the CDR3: TGTGCCAGCAGTGCTTGGACTAGCGGGAATGAGCAGTTCTTC.

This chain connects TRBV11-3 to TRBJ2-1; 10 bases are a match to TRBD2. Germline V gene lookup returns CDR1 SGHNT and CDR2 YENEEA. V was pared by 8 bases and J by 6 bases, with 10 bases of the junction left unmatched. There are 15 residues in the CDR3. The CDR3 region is CASRRIAGGGNEQFF. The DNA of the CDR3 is TGTGCCAGCCGGAGGATAGCGGGGGGCGGCAATGAGCAGTTCTTC.

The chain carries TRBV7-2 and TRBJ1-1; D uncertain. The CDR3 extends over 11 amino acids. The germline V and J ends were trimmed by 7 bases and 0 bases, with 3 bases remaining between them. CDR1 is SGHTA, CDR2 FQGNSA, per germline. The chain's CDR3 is CASKLNTEAFF. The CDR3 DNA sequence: TGTGCCAGCAAGCTGAACACTGAAGCTTTCTTT.

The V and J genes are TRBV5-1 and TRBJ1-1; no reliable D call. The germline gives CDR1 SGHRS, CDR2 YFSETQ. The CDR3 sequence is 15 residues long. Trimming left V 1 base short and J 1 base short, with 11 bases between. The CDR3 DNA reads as TGCGCCAGCAGCTTGCTGTGGAGTGGGAACACTGAAGCTTTCTTT. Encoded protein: CASSLLWSGNTEAFF.

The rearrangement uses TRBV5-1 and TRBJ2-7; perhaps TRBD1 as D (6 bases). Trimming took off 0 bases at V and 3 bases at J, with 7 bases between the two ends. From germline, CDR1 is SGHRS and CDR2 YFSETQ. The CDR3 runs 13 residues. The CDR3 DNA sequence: TGCGCCAGCAGCTTGGGACAGGACTACGAGCAGTACTTC. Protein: CASSLGQDYEQYF.

The CDR3 loop is CASSIPQGPHQPQHF. CDR3 DNA sequence: TGTGCCAGTAGTATCCCTCAGGGCCCCCATCAGCCCCAGCATTTT. The rearrangement links TRBV19 to TRBJ1-5; tentatively, D is TRBD1 (5 bases). Per germline, CDR1 LNHDA and CDR2 SQIVND (reference sequence). V dropped 3 bases and J dropped 5 bases, with 14 bases sitting between them. This CDR3 region has 15 residues.